This T cell receptor (beta chain) is from a study of blood T cells in healthy people across ages. Study-wide findings and caveats: In these data, TCR beta diversity tracked strongly with naive T cell percentage.

Next came a second PCR, run for about 7 to 12 cycles, which used a sample-barcoded 5' primer along with a J-beta primer mix. TCRdb re-analysed the 5' RACE reads in MiXCR, keeping a single row per CDR3 protein. The data hold some 1 million distinct CDR3 sequences, with under 55% observed a single time. The CDR3 spans 12 residues. V gave up 7 bases and J gave up 5 bases, with 14 bases separating them. Germline loops: CDR1 SQVTM, CDR2 ANQGSEA. As concerns this clonotype: The antigen is unknown.

The clonotype was recovered from a woman in her sixties in good health. Material: blood. The chain has TRBV29-1 and TRBJ1-1, with D possibly being TRBD1 (6 bases). Here the CDR3 reads CSADTGLTEAFF. The DNA for the CDR3 is TGCAGCGCTGACACAGGGTTGACTGAAGCTTTCTTT. The full variable domain, completed using reference TRBV29-1 and TRBJ1-1, is SAVISQKPSRDICQRGTSLTIQCQVDSQVTMMFWYRQQPGQSLTLIATANQGSEATYESGFVIDKFPISRPNLTFSTLTVSNMSPEDSSIYLCSADTGLTEAFFGQGTRLTVV.